This TCR beta chain was obtained from a study of blood T cell repertoires in COVID-19. Study as a whole: Samples came from the United States, Italy and Spain, spanning acute and convalescent COVID-19.

Trimming cost V 0 bases and J 0 bases; bases outside gene matches: 8. This CDR3 region has 17 residues. CDR1 and CDR2 (germline): ENHRY, SYGVKD. In the original workflow: Reference gene primer amplification yielded estimated nucleated cell counts. This table comes from immunoSEQ multiplex PCR, and its TCRdb copy is limited to in-frame clones, with some not included. That table supplies the V and J calls and clone size; D and trimming were determined from the DNA. The table has about 120,000 clones, around 87% seen once. Specimen: peripheral blood. This TCR was recovered from a woman in her fifties or sixties with acute or convalescent COVID-19. The chain joins TRBV10-3 to TRBJ2-7, with 7 bases lining up with TRBD1. The CDR3: CAISESDRALLSYEQYF. The DNA of the CDR3 is TGTGCCATCAGTGAGTCAGACAGGGCTTTGCTCTCCTACGAGCAGTACTTC.